These 19 T cell receptor beta chains were all obtained from the same sample, sequenced in a study of radiotherapy plus CTLA-4 blockade in lung cancer. Generated by immunoSEQ multiplex PCR, the TCRdb table keeps only in-frame clones and is missing some. Of about 98,000 clones in the sample, 82% are singletons; the top ten hold 3% to 3.5%. The material was peripheral blood, obtained from a patient treated with radiotherapy plus ipilimumab. These receptors all stem from a human donor with non-small cell lung cancer who had a partial response to radiotherapy plus ipilimumab.

The rearrangement links TRBV11-2 to TRBJ2-7, with 13 bases lining up with TRBD2. Germline loops: CDR1 SGHAT, CDR2 FQNNGV. CDR3 size: 15 residues. Trimming cost V 5 bases and J 6 bases; bases outside gene matches: 7. The DNA for the CDR3 is TGTGCCAGCAGCCCTACGAGACTAGCGGGAGGCGAGCAGTACTTC. This sequence encodes CASSPTRLAGGEQYF.

The chain links TRBV9 to TRBJ2-2, with TRBD2 matching over 8 bases. Germline trimming cut 7 bases from V and 0 bases from J; bases unmatched to any gene: 8. The germline CDR1 and CDR2 sequences are SGDLS and YYNGEE. The CDR3 extends over 16 amino acids. In nucleotides, the CDR3 is TGTGCCAGCTCAGCTAGCGGGTGGTCGAACACCGGGGAGCTGTTTTTT. It is translated as CASSASGWSNTGELFF.

The rearrangement joins TRBV6-1 to TRBJ1-1; maybe TRBD1 (5 bases). In germline, CDR1 is MNHNS, CDR2 SASEGT. This CDR3 is built from 13 residues. Between the trimmed V and J ends, which lost 8 bases and 1 base, there was a span of 11 bases. For the CDR3, the DNA is TGTGCCAGCGCGGGGCCGGGGAACACTGAAGCTTTCTTT. This encodes CASAGPGNTEAFF.

V and J are TRBV10-3 and TRBJ2-7, with a possible D match to TRBD1 (5 bases). The CDR3 has 14 residues. Germline assignment: CDR1 ENHRY and CDR2 SYGVKD. V shed 0 bases and J shed 5 bases, with 11 bases lying between them. CDR3 nucleotide sequence: TGTGCCATCAGTGAGTCGAGTTGGGGCCACGAGCAGTACTTC. As protein: CAISESSWGHEQYF.

This chain links TRBV30 with TRBJ2-1; 10 positions agree with TRBD2. CDR3 length equals 17 residues. V was pared by 0 bases and J by 4 bases, with 9 bases of the junction left unmatched. Germline CDR1 and CDR2: GTSNPN and SVGIG (reference sequence). The CDR3 region is CAWSVRLKRGGYNEQFF. DNA of the CDR3: TGTGCCTGGAGTGTACGTCTCAAGCGGGGGGGGTACAATGAGCAGTTCTTC.

J is TRBJ2-3 and V is TRBV11-3; TRBD2 aligns across 9 bases. The ends lost 3 bases at V and 0 bases at J; junction bases unmatched: 4. Germline V gene data show CDR1 as SGHNT and CDR2 as YENEEA. There are 16 residues in the CDR3. This CDR3 is CASSFSGSISTDTQYF. CDR3 coding DNA: TGTGCCAGCAGCTTTAGCGGGAGCATCAGCACAGATACGCAGTATTTT. Complete variable domain (other parts from reference TRBV11-3 and TRBJ2-3): EAGVVQSPRYKIIEKKQPVAFWCNPISGHNTLYWYLQNLGQGPELLIRYENEEAVDDSQLPKDRFSAERLKGVDSTLKIQPAELGDSAVYLCASSFSGSISTDTQYFGPGTRLTVL.

This clone appeared a single time. The chain joins TRBV5-5 to TRBJ1-2; TRBD1 aligns across 7 bases. Germline CDR1 is SGHKS and CDR2 is YYEKEE (reference sequence). This CDR3 has 15 amino acids. V trimming: 0 bases; J trimming: 4 bases; junction bases outside the gene matches: 6. CDR3 sequence reads: CASSLATGNFYGYTF. CDR3 DNA sequence: TGTGCCAGCAGCTTGGCGACAGGGAACTTCTATGGCTACACCTTC.

With regard to this clone: An end of the junction does not agree with germline; a read error may underlie this. The CDR3: CASSIAGGGSYNEQFF. In DNA, the CDR3 is TGTGCCAGCAGCATAGCGGGAGGCGGGTCCTACAATGAGCAGTTCTTC. J is TRBJ2-1 and V is TRBV7-2, with 10 positions matching TRBD2. The germline gives CDR1 SGHTA, CDR2 FQGNSA. The CDR3 runs to 16 residues.

There are a few counts of this clone. The rearrangement uses TRBV2 and TRBJ1-1, with D unresolved. V was pared by 4 bases and J by 0 bases, with 6 bases between. Germline lookup yields CDR1 SNHLY and CDR2 FYNNEI. This CDR3 is built from 13 residues. The DNA of the CDR3 is TGTGCCAGCAGTGCAATCATGAACACTGAAGCTTTCTTT. This codes for CASSAIMNTEAFF. Full variable domain (missing parts from reference TRBV2 and TRBJ1-1): EPEVTQTPSHQVTQMGQEVILRCVPISNHLYFYWYRQILGQKVEFLVSFYNNEISEKSEIFDDQFSVERPDGSNFTLKIRSTKLEDSAMYFCASSAIMNTEAFFGQGTRLTVV.

The CDR3: CAISDGARPEKLFF. For the CDR3, the DNA is TGTGCCATCTCCGATGGGGCGCGGCCTGAAAAACTGTTTTTT. The rearrangement joins TRBV10-3 to TRBJ1-4, with D perhaps TRBD1 (5 bases). V was clipped by 8 bases and J by 7 bases, with 17 bases between them. Germline assignment: CDR1 ENHRY and CDR2 SYGVKD. The CDR3 runs 14 residues.

The rearrangement joins TRBV7-3 to TRBJ1-1, with 7 bases fitting TRBD1. The CDR3 has 15 residues. The germline V gene encodes CDR1 SGHTA and CDR2 FQGTGA. V gave up 3 bases and J gave up 2 bases; unmatched junction bases: 6. CDR3: CASSFEGALNTEAFF. The CDR3 nucleotides are TGTGCCAGCAGCTTCGAGGGGGCTTTAAACACTGAAGCTTTCTTT.

V is TRBV7-9 and J is TRBJ2-7, with D possibly being TRBD1 (5 bases). Germline V gene data show CDR1 as SEHNR and CDR2 as FQNEAQ (reference sequence). CDR3 length equals 16 residues. V was cut by 4 bases and J by 4 bases, with 20 bases left in between. This CDR3 is CASSSFPTHRFYEQYF. DNA for the CDR3: TGTGCCAGCAGCTCGTTCCCGACACACAGGTTTTACGAGCAGTACTTC.

J is TRBJ2-1 and V is TRBV6-5; 10 bases are shared with TRBD2. The CDR3 consists of 15 residues. Germline V lookup: CDR1 MNHEY, CDR2 SVGAGI. The V and J ends lost 7 bases and 4 bases, in that order; junction bases with no gene match: 7. CDR3 DNA sequence: TGTGCCAGCACTACGGGACTAGCGCTTTACAATGAGCAGTTCTTC. Amino acid sequence: CASTTGLALYNEQFF.

This chain uses TRBV11-2 with TRBJ1-2; no clear D gene. The CDR3 consists of 13 residues. V was trimmed by 4 bases and J by 8 bases, leaving 14 bases between them. Germline CDR1 and CDR2: SGHAT and FQNNGV. The CDR3 here is CASSSRLIRGYTF. The CDR3 DNA sequence: TGTGCCAGCAGCTCACGACTCATACGGGGCTACACCTTC.

The V and J genes are TRBV7-2 and TRBJ2-5, with 8 bases lining up with TRBD2. Germline values: CDR1 SGHTA, CDR2 FQGNSA. CDR3 size: 13 residues. V gave up 6 bases and J gave up 7 bases; unmatched junction bases: 7. In nucleotides, the CDR3 is TGTGCCAGCAGTCCGGGGGGGGAGGCGACCCAGTACTTC. Translated: CASSPGGEATQYF.

The sample holds one count of this clone. This chain links TRBV9 with TRBJ1-2; 7 bases map to TRBD1. The CDR3 totals 15 residues. The V segment lost 6 bases and the J segment 5 bases; nucleotides outside the gene matches: 13. The V gene's germline CDR1 is SGDLS and CDR2 YYNGEE. The CDR3 DNA reads TGTGCCAGCAATTCCCCAGGACAGGCGCCTTATGGCTACACCTTC. The encoded protein is CASNSPGQAPYGYTF.

The V and J genes are TRBV27 and TRBJ2-7; no clear D. The CDR3 sequence is 13 residues long. The V gene lost 3 bases and the J gene lost 1 base, with 7 bases spanning the gap. Germline CDR1 reads MNHEY; CDR2 reads SMNVEV (reference sequence). The DNA for the CDR3 is TGTGCCAGCAGTTTTACACAGTCCTACGAGCAGTACTTC. Protein: CASSFTQSYEQYF.

The chain carries TRBV6-6 and TRBJ2-1; the D is unclear. The V gene's germline CDR1 is MNHNY and CDR2 SVGAGI (reference sequence). This CDR3 comprises 12 residues. V lost 0 bases and J lost 8, with 5 bases in between. CDR3 region: CASSYSADEQFF. The CDR3 DNA reads as TGTGCCAGCAGTTACTCTGCGGATGAGCAGTTCTTC.

V is TRBV19 and J is TRBJ1-5, with 8 bases aligning to TRBD1. With 5 bases clipped from V and 3 bases from J, the junction kept 3 bases outside the gene matches. CDR1 and CDR2 (germline): LNHDA, SQIVND (reference sequence). CDR3 size: 14 residues. The CDR3 DNA reads as TGTGCCAGTAGTCCACAGGGGGTCAATCAGCCCCAGCATTTT. It specifies CASSPQGVNQPQHF.